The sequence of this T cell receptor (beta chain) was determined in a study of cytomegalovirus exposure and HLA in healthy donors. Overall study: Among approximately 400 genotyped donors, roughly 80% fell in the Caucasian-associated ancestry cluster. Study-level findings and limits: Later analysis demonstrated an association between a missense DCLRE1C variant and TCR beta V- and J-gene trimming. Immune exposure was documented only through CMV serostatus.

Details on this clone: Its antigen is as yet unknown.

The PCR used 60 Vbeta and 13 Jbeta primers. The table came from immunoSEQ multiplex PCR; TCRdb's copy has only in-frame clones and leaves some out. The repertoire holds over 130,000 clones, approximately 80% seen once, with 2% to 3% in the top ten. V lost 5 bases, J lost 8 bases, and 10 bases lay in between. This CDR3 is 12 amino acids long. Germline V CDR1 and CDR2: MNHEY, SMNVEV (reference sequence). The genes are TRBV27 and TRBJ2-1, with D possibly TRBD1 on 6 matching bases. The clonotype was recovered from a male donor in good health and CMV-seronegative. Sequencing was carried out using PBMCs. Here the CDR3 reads CASSLQGDEQFF. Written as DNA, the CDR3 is TGTGCCAGCAGTCTACAGGGAGATGAGCAGTTCTTC.